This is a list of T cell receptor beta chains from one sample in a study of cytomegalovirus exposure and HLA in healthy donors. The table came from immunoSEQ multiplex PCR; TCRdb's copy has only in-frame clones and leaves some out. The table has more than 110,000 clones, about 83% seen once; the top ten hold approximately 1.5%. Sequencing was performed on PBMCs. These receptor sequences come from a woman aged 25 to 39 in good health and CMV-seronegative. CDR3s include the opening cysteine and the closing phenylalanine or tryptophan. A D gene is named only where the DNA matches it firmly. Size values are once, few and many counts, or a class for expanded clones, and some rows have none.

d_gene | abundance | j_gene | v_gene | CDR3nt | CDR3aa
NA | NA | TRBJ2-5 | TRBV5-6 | TGTGCCAGCAGCCTCGCATCCCCCGAGGACTCACTAGAGACCCAGTACTTC | CASSLASPEDSLETQYF
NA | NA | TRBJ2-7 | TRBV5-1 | TGCGCCAGCAGCTTGCGGGCAGGGGCGGTCAACGAGCAGTACTTC | CASSLRAGAVNEQYF
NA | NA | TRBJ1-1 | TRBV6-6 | TGTGCCAGCAGTTACAGTCAAGAGGGAGGGACTGAAGCTTTCTTT | CASSYSQEGGTEAFF
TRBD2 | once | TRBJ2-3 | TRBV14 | TGTGCCAGCAGCCAACGGACTAGTCTCACAGATACGCAGTATTTT | CASSQRTSLTDTQYF
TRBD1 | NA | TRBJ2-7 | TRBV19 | TGTGCCAGTAGTATCGGACAGGACCCCTACGAGCAGTACTTC | CASSIGQDPYEQYF
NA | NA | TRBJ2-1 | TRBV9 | TGTGCCAGCAGCGGCCGGGACTTAAGACACAATGAGCAGTTCTTC | CASSGRDLRHNEQFF
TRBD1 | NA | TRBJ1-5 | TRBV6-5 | TGTGCCAGCAGCACGGACAGGGATAGCAATCAGCCCCAGCATTTT | CASSTDRDSNQPQHF
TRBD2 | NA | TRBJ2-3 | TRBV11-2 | TGTGCCAGCAGCCTAGCGGGGAGCACAGATACGCAGTATTTT | CASSLAGSTDTQYF
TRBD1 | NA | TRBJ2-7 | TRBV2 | TGTGCCAGCAGTGAGGGACAGCCACGCACCTACGAGCAGTACTTC | CASSEGQPRTYEQYF
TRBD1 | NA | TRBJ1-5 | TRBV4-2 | TGTGCCAGCAGCCAGGAGACAGGGCTCAATCAGCCCCAGCATTTT | CASSQETGLNQPQHF
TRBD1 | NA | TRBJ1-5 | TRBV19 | TGTGCCAGTAGTATGGACAGGGGGCTCAATCAGCCCCAGCATTTT | CASSMDRGLNQPQHF
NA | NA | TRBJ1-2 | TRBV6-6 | TGTGCCGCGGGGGGGGACTCGCGCTATGGCTACACCTTC | CAAGGDSRYGYTF
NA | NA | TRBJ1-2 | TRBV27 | TGTGCCAGCAGTTTATCGGACAGAAGCATCACTGGCTACACCTTC | CASSLSDRSITGYTF
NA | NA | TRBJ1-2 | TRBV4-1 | TGCGCCAGCAGCCAAGGACGCAGGGTATATGGCTACACCTTC | CASSQGRRVYGYTF
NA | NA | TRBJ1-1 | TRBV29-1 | TGCAGCGTTCGAACAGACAGGAACACTGAAGCTTTCTTT | CSVRTDRNTEAFF
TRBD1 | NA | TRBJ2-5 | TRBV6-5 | TGTGCCAGCAATAGGGACAGGGATGAGACCCAGTACTTC | CASNRDRDETQYF
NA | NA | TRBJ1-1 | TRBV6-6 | TGTGCCAGCAGTTACTGGGAGGGTGAAGCTTTCTTT | CASSYWEGEAFF
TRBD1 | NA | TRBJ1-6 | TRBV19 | TGTGCCAGTAGTAGGGACAGAAATTCACCCCTCCACTTT | CASSRDRNSPLHF
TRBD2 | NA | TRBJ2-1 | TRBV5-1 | TGCGCCAGCAGCGGAAGGACTAGTGGAGGTTCTGAGCAGTTCTTC | CASSGRTSGGSEQFF
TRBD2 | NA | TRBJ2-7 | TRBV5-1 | TGCGCCAGCAGCGTAGCGGGGGCGGCCATCTACGAGCAGTACTTC | CASSVAGAAIYEQYF
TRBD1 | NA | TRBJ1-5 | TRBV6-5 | TGTGCCAGCAGTTACTCGGGACAGGGCGGTCAGCCCCAGCATTTT | CASSYSGQGGQPQHF
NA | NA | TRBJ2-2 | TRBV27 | TGTGCCAGCAGTCCATGGGGGGACTCCGGGGAGCTGTTTTTT | CASSPWGDSGELFF
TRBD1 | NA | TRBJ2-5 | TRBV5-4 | TGTGCCAGCAGCCGGGACAGGGGGGTACAAGAGACCCAGTACTTC | CASSRDRGVQETQYF
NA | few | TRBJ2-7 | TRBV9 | TGTGCCAGCAAGGGGGATTCCTACGAGCAGTACTTC | CASKGDSYEQYF
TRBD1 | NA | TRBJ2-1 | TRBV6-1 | TGTGCCAGCAGTGATGGACAGGGGGCTTATGAGCAGTTCTTC | CASSDGQGAYEQFF
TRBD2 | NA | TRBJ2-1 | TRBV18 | TGTGCCAGCTCACCACCCAGCGGGGGGCGATACAATGAGCAGTTCTTC | CASSPPSGGRYNEQFF
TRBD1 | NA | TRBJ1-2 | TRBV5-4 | TGTGCCAGCACCGATTTACGAGGGACAGAACACGACTATGGCTACACCTTC | CASTDLRGTEHDYGYTF
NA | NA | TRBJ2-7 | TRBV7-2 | TGTGCCAGCAGCTCACAACAGGGCACCTACGAGCAGTACTTC | CASSSQQGTYEQYF
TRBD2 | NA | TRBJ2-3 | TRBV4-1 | TGCGTCAGCAGCCAATATAGCGGGTTCAGTTCAGATACGCAGTATTTT | CVSSQYSGFSSDTQYF